These T cell receptor beta chains were read from a single sample in a study of T cells in Graves' hyperthyroidism and ophthalmopathy. One entry per CDR3 protein, called by TCRdb with MiXCR from the multiplex PCR reads. This sample has a few hundred thousand distinct CDR3 sequences, with approximately 15% found just once. The sequenced sample was blood. Source of these receptors: a woman in her thirties with Graves' hyperthyroidism. CDR3s include the opening cysteine and the closing phenylalanine or tryptophan. The order of the fields is J gene, D gene, V gene, clone size, CDR3 DNA, CDR3 protein. D genes are given only for firm matches. Only some rows state a clone size, as once, few, many or a class for expanded clones.

>TRBJ2-7|NA|TRBV7-9|many
TGTGCCAGCAGCTGGGGTGGTAATACCTACGAGCAGTACTTC
CASSWGGNTYEQYF
>TRBJ2-1|TRBD2|TRBV3-1|many
TGTGCCAGCAGCCGGTTAGCGGGAGTCGCCTACAATGAGCAGTTCTTC
CASSRLAGVAYNEQFF
>TRBJ2-7|TRBD1|TRBV7-9|many
TGTGCCAGCAGCAGAACAGGGGGGACCTACGAGCAGTACTTC
CASSRTGGTYEQYF
>TRBJ2-1|NA|TRBV10-3|many
TGTGCCATCAGTGACGGACCCTCCTACAATGAGCAGTTCTTC
CAISDGPSYNEQFF
>TRBJ1-1|NA|TRBV19|NA
TGTGCCAGTAGTATGAGGGCGGGGAACACTGAAGCTTTCTTT
CASSMRAGNTEAFF
>TRBJ2-1|TRBD2|TRBV24-1|NA
TGTGCCACCAGTTCCGGGACTAGTTCCTACAATGAGCAGTTCTTC
CATSSGTSSYNEQFF
>TRBJ2-1|NA|TRBV6-2/TRBV6-3|NA
TGTGCCAGTACGGGATCTCCTTACAATGAGCAGTTCTTC
CASTGSPYNEQFF
>TRBJ1-2|TRBD1|TRBV30|many
TGTGCCTGGAGTTCGATCGGGACAGCTTCCTATGGCTACACCTTC
CAWSSIGTASYGYTF
>TRBJ2-2|NA|TRBV29-1|NA
TGCAGCGTTGAATTGCGGAGGACCGGGGAGCTGTTTTTT
CSVELRRTGELFF
>TRBJ1-2|TRBD1|TRBV5-1|many
TGCGCCAGCAGCTCGGATCGACAGGGGATTGGCGGCTACACCTTC
CASSSDRQGIGGYTF
>TRBJ2-7|TRBD2|TRBV27|many
TGTGCCAGCAGTAAACTAGCGGGAGTGTTCTACGAGCAGTACTTC
CASSKLAGVFYEQYF
>TRBJ2-7|TRBD2|TRBV5-1|NA
TGCGCCAGCAGCTCCGGGGGGGCCGGGAACTACGAGCAGTACTTC
CASSSGGAGNYEQYF
>TRBJ2-2|TRBD2|TRBV4-2|few
TGTGCCAGCAGCCCTCTAGCGGAGAACACCGGGGAGCTGTTTTTT
CASSPLAENTGELFF
>TRBJ2-7|NA|TRBV20-1|many
TGCAGTGCTAGGGACATCACCTACGAGCAGTACTTC
CSARDITYEQYF
>TRBJ1-1|NA|TRBV19|few
TGTGCCAGTAGTTACATACTAAGAGCCACTGAAGCTTTCTTT
CASSYILRATEAFF
>TRBJ2-1|NA|TRBV4-2|NA
TGTGCCAGCAGCCAAGAGGCCCCCCTTCCGGGTTACAATGAGCAGTTCTTC
CASSQEAPLPGYNEQFF
>TRBJ1-1|NA|TRBV4-2|few
TGTGCCAGCAGCCAGACCGGGGGGGCAGCTTTCTTT
CASSQTGGAAFF
>TRBJ2-2|NA|TRBV5-1|many
TGCGCCAGCACGAAGGGACAGAACACCGGGGAGCTGTTTTTT
CASTKGQNTGELFF
>TRBJ2-3|TRBD2|TRBV3-1|NA
TGTGCCAGCAGCCGGGATAGCGGGTTTAAAGATACGCAGTATTTT
CASSRDSGFKDTQYF
>TRBJ1-4|TRBD1|TRBV28|many
TGTGCCAGCAGCACACAGGGGGCGGGGGATGAAAAACTGTTTTTT
CASSTQGAGDEKLFF
>TRBJ2-3|NA|TRBV9|NA
TGTGCCAGCAGCGTAGACGGGGGAGACACAGATACGCAGTATTTT
CASSVDGGDTDTQYF
>TRBJ1-1|NA|TRBV12-5|few
TGTGCTAGTGGTTTTATGAACACTGAAGCTTTCTTT
CASGFMNTEAFF
>TRBJ2-1|TRBD2|TRBV5-1|many
TGCGCCAGCAGCTTGGTGGCGGGAGAGGATGAGCAGTTCTTC
CASSLVAGEDEQFF
>TRBJ1-5|NA|TRBV6-2/TRBV6-3|NA
TGTGCCAGCGGACCGATCTGGGAGGATCAGCCCCAGCATTTT
CASGPIWEDQPQHF
>TRBJ2-1|TRBD1|TRBV27|few
TGTGCCAGCAATGGACAGGGGTCCTACAATGAGCAGTTCTTC
CASNGQGSYNEQFF
>TRBJ2-3|TRBD2|TRBV12-5|few
TGTGCTAGTGGTTTGGTATCGGGACTAGCCCCAGATACGCAGTATTTT
CASGLVSGLAPDTQYF
>TRBJ2-1|TRBD2|TRBV7-2|many
TGTGCCAGCAGCTCCTCATCATTTCCTAGCGGGAGGGTCGGCCGCTACAATGAGCAGTTCTTC
CASSSSSFPSGRVGRYNEQFF
>TRBJ1-2|NA|TRBV12-3/TRBV12-4|many
TGTGCCAGCAGTTTAGGACAGTCTGGCTATGGCTACACCTTC
CASSLGQSGYGYTF
>TRBJ2-7|TRBD1|TRBV20-1|many
TGCAGTGTCAGGCTCCGGGACAGGGGATATGTTGGGACCTACGAGCAGTACTTC
CSVRLRDRGYVGTYEQYF
>TRBJ2-7|TRBD2|TRBV4-2|NA
TGTGCCAGCTCGACTAGCGGGAGGTCTCCTAGCTACGAGCAGTACTTC
CASSTSGRSPSYEQYF
>TRBJ1-5|NA|TRBV15|few
TGTGCCACCAGCAGCCACCTTAGCAATCAGCCCCAGCATTTT
CATSSHLSNQPQHF
>TRBJ2-1|TRBD2|TRBV6-5|many
TGTGCCAGCAGTTACTCGGGAGGGACCTACAATGAGCAGTTCTTC
CASSYSGGTYNEQFF
>TRBJ2-3|NA|TRBV20-1|many
TGCAGTGCTAGAGATAGCGGAGGCAGCACAGATACGCAGTATTTT
CSARDSGGSTDTQYF
>TRBJ2-1|NA|TRBV10-3|NA
TGTGCCATCAGTGCGTCCGGGATCTCCTACAATGAGCAGTTCTTC
CAISASGISYNEQFF
>TRBJ2-7|TRBD2|TRBV6-1|many
TGTGCCAGCACCTCTACTAGCGGGGTCTACGAGCAGTACTTC
CASTSTSGVYEQYF
>TRBJ2-1|TRBD2|TRBV20-1|few
TGCAGTGCTAGAGTCTCGAGCGGGAGTTACAATGAGCAGTTCTTC
CSARVSSGSYNEQFF
>TRBJ2-7|NA|TRBV7-2|many
TGTGCCAGCAGCTTAGAGAGGTACGAGCAGTACTTC
CASSLERYEQYF
>TRBJ1-1|TRBD1|TRBV11-2|many
TGTGCCAGCCGACTAACCTTTGACAGGGGGCTTACTGAAGCTTTCTTT
CASRLTFDRGLTEAFF
>TRBJ1-2|NA|TRBV6-1|few
TGTGCCGTCCAATTCAGGGGCGGTGACTATGGCTACACCTTC
CAVQFRGGDYGYTF
>TRBJ2-1|NA|TRBV6-9|few
TGTGCCAGCAGTTATAGAACGGGGGGCAAGGATGAGCAGTTCTTC
CASSYRTGGKDEQFF
>TRBJ2-7|TRBD2|TRBV5-5|NA
TGTGCCAGCAGCTTGGATACTAGCGGGACCTACGAGCAGTACTTC
CASSLDTSGTYEQYF
>TRBJ1-5|NA|TRBV19|NA
TGTGCCAGTAGCAGCAGGCTGAAGGGGCCCCAGCATTTT
CASSSRLKGPQHF
>TRBJ2-6|TRBD1|TRBV27|NA
TGTGCCAGCAGTTTATCTCCGGGACAGGGGGTTCTCTCTGGAGCCAACGTCCTGACTTTC
CASSLSPGQGVLSGANVLTF
>TRBJ2-5|NA|TRBV10-3|few
TGTGCCATCAGCCAGGGTCAAGAGACCCAGTACTTC
CAISQGQETQYF
>TRBJ1-2|TRBD1|TRBV7-2|NA
TGTGCCAGCAGCCGTAACAGGGGGAACTATGGCTACACCTTC
CASSRNRGNYGYTF
>TRBJ2-2|NA|TRBV2|many
TGTGCCAGCAGCGATGGACAGACCGGGGAGCTGTTTTTT
CASSDGQTGELFF
>TRBJ1-1|NA|TRBV20-1|many
TGCAGTGCTAGAGACCGAATGGGGGTGAACACTGAAGCTTTCTTT
CSARDRMGVNTEAFF
>TRBJ1-1|NA|TRBV6-1|few
TGTGCCAGCAGTGCCTCGGGACAAGTGACTGAAGCTTTCTTT
CASSASGQVTEAFF
>TRBJ2-5|NA|TRBV18|many
TGTGCCAGCTCACCGGGGTTAGGAGAGACCCAGTACTTC
CASSPGLGETQYF
>TRBJ2-5|NA|TRBV10-3|few
TGTGCCACCGCGGCGGGGTTACAAGAGACCCAGTACTTC
CATAAGLQETQYF
>TRBJ1-3|NA|TRBV6-1|few
TGTGCCAGCAGCCCGAGGGCAGGGGCTGGAAACACCATATATTTT
CASSPRAGAGNTIYF
>TRBJ2-7|TRBD2|TRBV27|NA
TGTGCCAGCAGTCCTATTTGGGGACTAGCGGGAGCGCGAAGGAGGTACGAGCAGTACTTC
CASSPIWGLAGARRRYEQYF
>TRBJ2-1|NA|TRBV5-1|NA
TGCGCCAGCAGCGGGGGGACAGACTACAATGAGCAGTTCTTC
CASSGGTDYNEQFF
>TRBJ2-7|NA|TRBV12-3/TRBV12-4|many
TGTGCCAGCAGTTATGACTGGTACAACGAGCAGTACTTC
CASSYDWYNEQYF
>TRBJ2-3|NA|TRBV14|many
TGTGCCAGCAGCCAGACCGGGCCCACAGATACGCAGTATTTT
CASSQTGPTDTQYF
>TRBJ2-1|NA|TRBV20-1|many
TGCAGTGCCCCGAATGCGGGTGGATACAATGAGCAGTTCTTC
CSAPNAGGYNEQFF
>TRBJ2-2|NA|TRBV2|NA
TGTGCCAGCAGGGTCGCGCCGAAGAACACCGGGGAGCTGTTTTTT
CASRVAPKNTGELFF
>TRBJ2-1|TRBD2|TRBV9|NA
TGTGCCAGCAGCGTCGGAGGGACTAGCGGGGGGAACAATGAGCAGTTCTTC
CASSVGGTSGGNNEQFF